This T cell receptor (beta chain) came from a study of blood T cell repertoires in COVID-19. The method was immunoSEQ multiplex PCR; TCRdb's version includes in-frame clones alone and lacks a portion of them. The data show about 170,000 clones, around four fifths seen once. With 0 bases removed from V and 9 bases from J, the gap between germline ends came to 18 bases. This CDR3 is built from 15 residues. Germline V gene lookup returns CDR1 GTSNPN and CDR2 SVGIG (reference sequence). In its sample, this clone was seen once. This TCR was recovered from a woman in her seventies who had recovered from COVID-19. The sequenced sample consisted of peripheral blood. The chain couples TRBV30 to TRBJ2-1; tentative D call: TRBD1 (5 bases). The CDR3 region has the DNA TGTGCCTGGAGTGTAGGGGCCCGGTCCTGGGGTGAGCAGTTCTTC. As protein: CAWSVGARSWGEQFF.